These 15 T cell receptor beta chains originate from one sample sequenced in a study of shared clonotypes between healthy human individuals. The method was immunoSEQ multiplex PCR; TCRdb's version includes in-frame clones alone and lacks a portion of them. The table includes under 300,000 clones, 60% to 70% detected once. The specimen sequenced was memory CD4+ T cells sorted from blood. As to subset: CD45RA-negative fraction. The receptors were gathered from a young man in good health.

A word on this clone: Mismatch with germline at one junction end may stem from a read error. This chain joins TRBV7-7 and TRBJ2-5; D is undetermined. Germline V CDR1 and CDR2: SSHAT, FNYEAQ (reference sequence). This CDR3 has 13 residues. The CDR3 protein is CASSFALRETQYF. The CDR3, as DNA: TGTGCTAGCAGCTTTGCACTAAGGGAGACCCAGTACTTC.

The J gene is TRBJ1-5, the V gene TRBV11-2; 8 bases align to TRBD1. This CDR3 contains 15 residues. In germline, CDR1 is SGHAT, CDR2 FQNNGV. With 4 bases clipped from V and 4 bases from J, the junction kept 6 bases outside the gene matches. Here the CDR3 DNA reads TGTGCCAGCAGCTCGCAGGGGGCAGAGAATCAGCCCCAGCATTTT. This gives the protein CASSSQGAENQPQHF.

The chain carries TRBV5-1 and TRBJ2-1, with D possibly being TRBD1 (5 bases). The CDR3 loop spans 15 amino acids. Per the germline V gene, CDR1 is SGHRS and CDR2 is YFSETQ. V was pared by 5 bases and J by 0 bases, with 12 bases between. The DNA for the CDR3 is TGCGCCAGCAGACAGGAATTAAGCTCCTACAATGAGCAGTTCTTC. Encoded protein: CASRQELSSYNEQFF.

There are many counts of this clone. This chain joins TRBV5-3 and TRBJ2-1; a possible D gene is TRBD2 (6 bases). TRBV5-3 is an ORF; its function is uncertain. This CDR3 has 12 residues. Trimming stripped 10 bases from V and 5 bases from J, with 13 bases between. The CDR3 DNA sequence: TGTGCCCCACCGCGGGGCAACAATGAGCAGTTCTTC. It yields the protein CAPPRGNNEQFF.

This chain links TRBV6-1 with TRBJ2-3, with a possible D match to TRBD2 (5 bases). CDR3 length: 14 residues. Germline-derived CDR1 and CDR2 are MNHNS and SASEGT. V lost 5 bases to trimming and J lost 0 bases, with 9 bases between them. CDR3: CASSTGLSTDTQYF. CDR3 nucleotides: TGTGCCAGCAGTACCGGACTTAGCACAGATACGCAGTATTTT.

The V gene is TRBV7-9, the J gene TRBJ1-4, with D possibly TRBD1 on 5 matching bases. The CDR3 length is 14 residues. Per germline, CDR1 SEHNR and CDR2 FQNEAQ (reference sequence). V was trimmed by 5 bases and J by 7 bases, leaving 14 bases between them. CDR3 nucleotides: TGTGCCAGCAGCCCCACGGACATGATTGAAAAACTGTTTTTT. This translates into CASSPTDMIEKLFF.

This sequence joins TRBV7-3 and TRBJ2-1, with D possibly TRBD2 on 5 matching bases. CDR1 SGHTA and CDR2 FQGTGA come from the germline V gene. The V gene lost 5 bases and the J gene lost 3 bases, with 11 bases spanning the gap. The CDR3 contains 14 residues. The CDR3 sequence is CASSERGSYNEQFF. CDR3 nucleotide sequence: TGTGCCAGCAGCGAGAGAGGGAGCTACAATGAGCAGTTCTTC.

The V and J genes are TRBV11-2 and TRBJ2-1, with D tentatively TRBD1 (6 bases). CDR1 is SGHAT, CDR2 FQNNGV, per germline. V was clipped by 7 bases and J by 8 bases, with 18 bases between them. The CDR3 runs to 14 residues. DNA for the CDR3: TGTGCCAGCAAACAGGGTATGTTTAGGGATGAGCAGTTCTTC. This gives the protein CASKQGMFRDEQFF.

The chain uses TRBV6-1 and TRBJ2-7; D not certain. V lost 5 bases, J lost 5 bases, and 7 bases lay in between. The CDR3 is made up of 11 amino acids. Germline lookup yields CDR1 MNHNS and CDR2 SASEGT. This chain's CDR3 is CASSSLHEQYF. DNA for the CDR3: TGTGCCAGCAGTTCTCTCCACGAGCAGTACTTC.

The chain employs TRBV5-5 and TRBJ2-2; D possibly corresponds to TRBD2 (6 bases). This CDR3 has 14 residues. Between the trimmed V and J ends, which lost 7 bases and 3 bases, there was a span of 13 bases. The germline gives CDR1 SGHKS, CDR2 YYEKEE (reference sequence). This chain's CDR3 is CASSWDLYTGELFF. The CDR3 nucleotides read TGTGCCAGCTCCTGGGACTTATACACCGGGGAGCTGTTTTTT.

The chain joins TRBV5-1 to TRBJ1-1; no reliable D call. Germline V gene data show CDR1 as SGHRS and CDR2 as YFSETQ. Trimming left V 4 bases short and J 7 bases short, with 20 bases between. CDR3 length equals 15 residues. The CDR3 region is CASSLRTQNKGEAFF. DNA of the CDR3: TGCGCCAGCAGCCTCCGGACCCAGAACAAGGGTGAAGCTTTCTTT.

This clone came up once. The chain joins TRBV2 to TRBJ2-5; D is uncertain. CDR3 size: 12 residues. The V and J ends lost 8 bases and 3 bases respectively, with 10 bases between them. CDR1 is SNHLY, CDR2 FYNNEI, per germline. This chain's CDR3 is CASGFAEETQYF. The CDR3 DNA sequence: TGTGCCAGCGGGTTTGCAGAAGAGACCCAGTACTTC.

This chain uses TRBV7-1 with TRBJ2-5; 14 bases match TRBD2. TRBV7-1 is given ORF status, its function remaining uncertain. Unmatched junction bases numbered 16, after V lost 5 bases and J lost 5 bases. CDR3 length: 19 residues. The CDR3 region has the DNA TGTGCCAGCAGCCCCTACCGGGGACTAGCGGGAGTTACGGGGGAGACCCAGTACTTC. Its translation is CASSPYRGLAGVTGETQYF.

The chain combines TRBV18 with TRBJ2-7; 9 nucleotides agree with TRBD2. The trim removed 4 bases at V and 3 bases at J, leaving 1 base unmatched. The CDR3 totals 13 residues. Germline V gene sequence: CDR1 KGHSH, CDR2 LQKENI. In nucleotides, the CDR3 is TGTGCCAGCTCACTAGCGGGAGACTACGAGCAGTACTTC. Translated: CASSLAGDYEQYF.

The V gene is TRBV11-2, the J gene TRBJ2-7; D possibly corresponds to TRBD2 (5 bases). Trimming cost V 5 bases and J 3 bases, with 14 bases left between them. The CDR3 contains 14 residues. Germline loops: CDR1 SGHAT, CDR2 FQNNGV. CDR3 sequence reads: CASSPQRTDYEQYF. DNA of the CDR3: TGTGCCAGCAGCCCCCAGCGGACTGACTACGAGCAGTACTTC.